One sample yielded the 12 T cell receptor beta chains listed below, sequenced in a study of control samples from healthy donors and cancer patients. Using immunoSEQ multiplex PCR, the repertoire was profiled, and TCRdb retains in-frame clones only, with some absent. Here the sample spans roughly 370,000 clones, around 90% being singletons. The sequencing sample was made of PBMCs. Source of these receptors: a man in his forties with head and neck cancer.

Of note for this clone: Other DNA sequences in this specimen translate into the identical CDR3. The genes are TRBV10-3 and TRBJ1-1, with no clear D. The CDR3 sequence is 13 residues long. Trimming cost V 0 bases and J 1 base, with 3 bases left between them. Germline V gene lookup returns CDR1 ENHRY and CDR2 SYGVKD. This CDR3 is CAISESANTEAFF. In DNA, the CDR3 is TGTGCCATCAGTGAGTCGGCGAACACTGAAGCTTTCTTT.

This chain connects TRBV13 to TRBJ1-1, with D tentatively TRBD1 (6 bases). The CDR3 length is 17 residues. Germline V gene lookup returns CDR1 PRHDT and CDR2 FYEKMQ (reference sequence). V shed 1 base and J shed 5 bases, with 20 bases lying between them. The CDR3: CASSLVWRGEGGTEAFF. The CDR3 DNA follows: TGTGCCAGCAGCTTAGTATGGCGGGGCGAGGGGGGGACTGAAGCTTTCTTT.

The CDR3: CASSQTAGLAGNGRETQYF. CDR3 nucleotide sequence: TGTGCCAGCAGCCAAACCGCAGGACTAGCGGGAAATGGGCGAGAGACCCAGTACTTC. V gene TRBV7-9 combines with J gene TRBJ2-5, with 12 bases that match TRBD2. This CDR3 comprises 19 residues. V gave up 5 bases and J gave up 4 bases; unmatched junction bases: 17. CDR1 and CDR2 (germline): SEHNR, FQNEAQ (reference sequence).

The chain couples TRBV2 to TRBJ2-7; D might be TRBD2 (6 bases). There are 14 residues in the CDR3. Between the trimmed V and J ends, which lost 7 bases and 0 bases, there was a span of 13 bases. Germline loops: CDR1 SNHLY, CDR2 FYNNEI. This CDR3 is CASTGGTRSYEQYF. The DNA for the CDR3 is TGTGCCAGCACTGGGGGGACTCGCTCCTACGAGCAGTACTTC. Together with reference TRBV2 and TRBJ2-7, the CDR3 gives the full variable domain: EPEVTQTPSHQVTQMGQEVILRCVPISNHLYFYWYRQILGQKVEFLVSFYNNEISEKSEIFDDQFSVERPDGSNFTLKIRSTKLEDSAMYFCASTGGTRSYEQYFGPGTRLTVT.

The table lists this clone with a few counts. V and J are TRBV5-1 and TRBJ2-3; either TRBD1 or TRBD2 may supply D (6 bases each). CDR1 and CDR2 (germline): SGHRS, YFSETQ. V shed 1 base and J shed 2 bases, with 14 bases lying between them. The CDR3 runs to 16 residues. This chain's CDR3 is CASSLRPGADTDTQYF. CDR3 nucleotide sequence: TGCGCCAGCAGCTTGCGCCCGGGGGCCGACACAGATACGCAGTATTTT.

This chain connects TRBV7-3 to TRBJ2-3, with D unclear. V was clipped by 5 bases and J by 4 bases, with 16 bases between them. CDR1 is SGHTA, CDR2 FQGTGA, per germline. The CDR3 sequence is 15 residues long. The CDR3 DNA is TGTGCCAGCAGCCGGTCAATGACCCAGCCAGATACGCAGTATTTT. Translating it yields CASSRSMTQPDTQYF.

CDR3 nucleotide sequence: TGTGCCAGCAGTTACGGCCGGGGGAATGAAAAACTGTTTTTT. Protein: CASSYGRGNEKLFF. V and J are TRBV6-2 or TRBV6-3 and TRBJ1-4, with D perhaps matching TRBD1 (5 bases). The CDR3 extends over 14 amino acids. Germline values: CDR1 MNHEY, CDR2 SVGEGT. V was clipped by 2 bases and J by 5 bases, with 9 bases between them.

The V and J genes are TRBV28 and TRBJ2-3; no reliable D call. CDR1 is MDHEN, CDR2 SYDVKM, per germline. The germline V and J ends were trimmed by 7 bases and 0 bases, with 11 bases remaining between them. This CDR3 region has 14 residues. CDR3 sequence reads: CASKELSSTDTQYF. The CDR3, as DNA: TGTGCCAGCAAGGAATTATCAAGCACAGATACGCAGTATTTT.

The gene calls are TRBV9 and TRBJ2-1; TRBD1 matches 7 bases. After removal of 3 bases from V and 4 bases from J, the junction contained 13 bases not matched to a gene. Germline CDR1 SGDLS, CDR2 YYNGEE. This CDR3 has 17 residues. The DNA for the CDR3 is TGTGCCAGCAGCGAATACAGGGGACGTCCTCGTTACAATGAGCAGTTCTTC. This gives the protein CASSEYRGRPRYNEQFF.

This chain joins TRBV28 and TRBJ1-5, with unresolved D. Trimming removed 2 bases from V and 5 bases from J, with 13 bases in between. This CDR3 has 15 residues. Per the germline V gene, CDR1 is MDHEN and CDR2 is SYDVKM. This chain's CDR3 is CASSLRPGGDQPQHF. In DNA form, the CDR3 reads TGTGCCAGCAGTTTACGGCCCGGTGGTGATCAGCCCCAGCATTTT.

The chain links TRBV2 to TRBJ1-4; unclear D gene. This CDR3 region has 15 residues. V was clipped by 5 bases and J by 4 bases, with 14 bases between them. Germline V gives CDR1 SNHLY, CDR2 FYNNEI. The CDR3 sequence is CASSTRARGNEKLFF. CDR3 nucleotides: TGTGCCAGCAGTACAAGGGCGCGAGGTAATGAAAAACTGTTTTTT.

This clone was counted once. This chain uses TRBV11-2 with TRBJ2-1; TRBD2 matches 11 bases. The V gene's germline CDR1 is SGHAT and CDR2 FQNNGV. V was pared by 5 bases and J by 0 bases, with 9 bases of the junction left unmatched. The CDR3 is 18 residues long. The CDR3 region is CASSPSTSGASSYNEQFF. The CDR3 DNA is TGTGCCAGCAGCCCCTCGACTAGCGGGGCGAGCTCCTACAATGAGCAGTTCTTC.